The 11 T cell receptor beta chains below all came from one sample that was sequenced in a study of CD8+ T cells in alopecia areata. RNA, once extracted, was reverse transcribed into cDNA for use as the sequencing template. Libraries were prepared by immunoSEQ multiplex PCR; TCRdb keeps only in-frame clonotypes and omits some of them. The profile covers about 200,000 clones, with about 57% appearing a single time and 1.6% taken by the ten largest. Stated treatment: oral pan-JAK inhibitor, 5-10 mg twice daily. The specimen was CD4+ T cells sorted from blood, collected at week 4, from a patient treated with tofacitinib. These receptor sequences come from a human donor with alopecia areata.

The V call is TRBV4-3, the J call TRBJ1-1; 9 positions agree with TRBD1. J lost 3 bases, V lost 1 base, and 6 bases had no gene match. This CDR3 has 16 amino acids. From germline, CDR1 is LGHNA and CDR2 YSLEER. The CDR3 DNA follows: TGCGCCAGCAGCCAAGCACAGGGGGCGATCGACACTGAAGCTTTCTTT. This translates into CASSQAQGAIDTEAFF.

The J gene is TRBJ1-2, the V gene TRBV5-1; no clear D. This CDR3 contains 15 residues. The V end was cut by 4 bases, the J end by 0 bases, with 13 bases between. Germline V gives CDR1 SGHRS, CDR2 YFSETQ. CDR3 DNA: TGCGCCAGCAGCCCCCGTTCAGCGACTAACTATGGCTACACCTTC. Its protein is CASSPRSATNYGYTF.

The V and J genes are TRBV2 and TRBJ1-2; D not resolved. This CDR3 region has 12 residues. CDR1 SNHLY and CDR2 FYNNEI come from the germline V gene. V lost 11 bases, J lost 2 bases, and 12 bases lay in between. CDR3 in amino acids: CAGHSGNYGYTF. The CDR3, as DNA: TGTGCCGGGCACTCAGGAAACTATGGCTACACCTTC.

This clone was seen a few times. J is TRBJ1-4 and V is TRBV29-1, with D uncertain. The CDR3 is 13 amino acids. Germline V gene data show CDR1 as SQVTM and CDR2 as ANQGSEA. The germline V and J ends were trimmed by 6 bases and 3 bases, with 11 bases remaining between them. Here the CDR3 reads CSVGEQPNEKLFF. The CDR3 bases are TGCAGCGTCGGAGAACAGCCTAATGAAAAACTGTTTTTT.

This clone appeared a few times. The V and J genes are TRBV7-2 and TRBJ2-7; TRBD2 is a possible D gene (7 bases). CDR3 length equals 15 residues. The germline CDR1 and CDR2 sequences are SGHTA and FQGNSA. Between the trimmed V and J ends, which lost 1 base and 3 bases, there was a span of 13 bases. The CDR3 here is CASSLDRGGFYEQYF. The CDR3 nucleotides read TGTGCCAGCAGCTTAGACCGCGGGGGCTTCTACGAGCAGTACTTC.

The genes are TRBV29-1 and TRBJ1-1; no reliable D call. CDR3 length equals 14 residues. Germline CDR1 and CDR2: SQVTM and ANQGSEA. V dropped 2 bases and J dropped 6 bases, with 16 bases sitting between them. The DNA of the CDR3 is TGCAGCGTTGAACCCCCTGAGCGGAGAGCTGAAGCTTTCTTT. Its protein is CSVEPPERRAEAFF.

V is TRBV5-1 and J is TRBJ2-1; 9 bases match TRBD2. With V trimmed by 0 bases and J by 10 bases, 8 bases remained unmatched. The CDR3 loop spans 15 amino acids. Germline V lookup: CDR1 SGHRS, CDR2 YFSETQ. In nucleotides, the CDR3 is TGCGCCAGCAGCTTGGTGGCGGGGGGGCGGTCGGAGCAGTTCTTC. This gives the protein CASSLVAGGRSEQFF.

On this clone: One junction end disagrees with the germline gene, perhaps due to a read error. This sequence joins TRBV10-3 and TRBJ1-6, with D maybe TRBD1 (5 bases). CDR1 and CDR2 (germline): ENHRY, SYGVKD. This CDR3 comprises 15 residues. In DNA form, the CDR3 reads TGTGCCATCAGTGAAGGCAGGGAAAATAACTCACCCCTCCACTTT. This encodes CAISEGRENNSPLHF.

This clone was observed once. The J gene is TRBJ1-6, the V gene TRBV6-5; D not resolved. Deletions cut 2 bases from V and 7 bases from J, with 6 bases between. There are 13 residues in the CDR3. Germline V CDR1 and CDR2: MNHEY, SVGAGI. CDR3 loop: CASSYTGNSPLHF. The CDR3 region has the DNA TGTGCCAGCAGTTACACCGGGAATTCACCCCTCCACTTT.

The chain recombines TRBV30 with TRBJ2-2; D unclear. The V and J ends lost 0 bases and 1 base respectively, with 15 bases between them. Germline V gene sequence: CDR1 GTSNPN, CDR2 SVGIG (reference sequence). This CDR3 contains 17 residues. The CDR3 coding sequence is TGTGCCTGGAGTGTAAAAGGCGTGGGCCTGAACACCGGGGAGCTGTTTTTT. It yields the protein CAWSVKGVGLNTGELFF.

This clone was found once. This rearrangement joins TRBV29-1 to TRBJ1-2, with D possibly being TRBD1 (6 bases). Germline V lookup: CDR1 SQVTM, CDR2 ANQGSEA. This CDR3 comprises 13 residues. Trimming stripped 2 bases from V and 4 bases from J, with 11 bases between. CDR3 sequence reads: CSVERRDTYGYTF. Written as DNA, the CDR3 is TGCAGCGTTGAAAGACGGGACACCTATGGCTACACCTTC.